This T cell receptor beta chain is drawn from a study of shared clonotypes between healthy human individuals. Trimming stripped 4 bases from V and 2 bases from J, with 13 bases between. The CDR3 covers 15 residues. The germline V gene encodes CDR1 SGHRS and CDR2 YFSETQ. The protocol was immunoSEQ multiplex PCR, while the TCRdb copy is restricted to in-frame clones and leaves out a portion. The profile shows roughly 2.2 million clones, 85% to 95% of them singletons. This chain uses TRBV5-1 with TRBJ1-3; D remains ambiguous. The sequenced material came from naive CD4+ T cells from PBMCs. Documented subset: CD45RA+ positively selected. The clonotype was recovered from a man between 18 and 35 years old in good health. Some clones in this sample may be carry-over from other donors' samples. The CDR3 is CASSAVYDAGNTIYF. The CDR3 DNA is TGCGCCAGCAGCGCCGTCTACGACGCTGGAAACACCATATATTTT.